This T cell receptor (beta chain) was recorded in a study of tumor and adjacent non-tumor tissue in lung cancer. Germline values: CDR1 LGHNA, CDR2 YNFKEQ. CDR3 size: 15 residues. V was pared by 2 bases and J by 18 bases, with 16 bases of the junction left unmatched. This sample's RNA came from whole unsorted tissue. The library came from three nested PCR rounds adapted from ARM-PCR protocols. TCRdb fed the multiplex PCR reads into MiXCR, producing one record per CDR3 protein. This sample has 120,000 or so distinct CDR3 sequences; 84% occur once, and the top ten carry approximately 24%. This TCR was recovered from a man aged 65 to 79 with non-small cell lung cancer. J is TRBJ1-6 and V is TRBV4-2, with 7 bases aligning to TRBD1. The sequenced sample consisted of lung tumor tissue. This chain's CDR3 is CASSQLDRANSSHHF. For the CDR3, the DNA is TGTGCCAGCAGCCAACTCGACAGGGCGAATTCATCCCACCACTTT.